The subject of this entry is one TCR beta chain. Germline-derived CDR1 and CDR2 are SGHVS and FQNEAQ. Trimming took 2 bases from V and 5 from J; bases not matched to a gene: 5. The CDR3 length is 15 residues. This entry is derived from a study of T-cell reconstitution after alpha-beta-depleted transplantation in children. Unique molecular identifiers were incorporated during preparation of the TCRbeta library. TCRdb recomputed calls from the PCR reads with MiXCR, one row per CDR3 protein. Among some 390,000 distinct CDR3 sequences listed, 20% were seen once. The clonotype was recovered from a human donor who donated a stem cell graft to a child with acute myeloid leukemia. The specimen was PBMCs from the stem cell graft donor, collected from the stem cell graft. The chain has TRBV7-8 and TRBJ2-7; 11 positions agree with TRBD2. DNA for the CDR3: TGTGCCAGCAGCTTACTACTAGCGGGAGATAACGAGCAGTACTTC. This gives the protein CASSLLLAGDNEQYF.